The source of this T cell receptor beta chain is a study of graft-versus-host responses after intestinal transplantation. About the research overall: Grafts were multivisceral, liver-intestinal, or isolated intestinal. Uniformly, recipients were administered anti-thymocyte globulin induction with subsequent tacrolimus and steroids for about 3 years. General study points: Declines in HvG clones occurring early post-transplant were associated with peak circulating GvH clone levels. Clonal ratios of graft-versus-host to host-versus-graft in allografts were high for patients exhibiting graft-donor T cell macrochimerism.

The assay was immunoSEQ multiplex PCR, and TCRdb's table has in-frame clones only and misses some. The sample records approximately 10,000 clones, about three quarters being singletons. The CDR3 has 13 amino acids. Germline loops: CDR1 MNHEY, CDR2 SMNVEV (reference sequence). Concerning this clone itself: No antigen is known for it. At one end, the junction sequence differs from germline, possibly due to a read error.

Sequenced here: PBMCs, sampled 494 days after intestinal transplant. This rearrangement joins TRBV27 to TRBJ2-1, with D tentatively TRBD2 (5 bases). The sequence came from a human patient who received an intestinal transplant, so some T cells may come from the graft donor. CDR3: CASAPDSDNEQFF. CDR3 DNA: TGTGCCAGCGCCCCGGACTCCGACAATGAGCAGTTCTTC.